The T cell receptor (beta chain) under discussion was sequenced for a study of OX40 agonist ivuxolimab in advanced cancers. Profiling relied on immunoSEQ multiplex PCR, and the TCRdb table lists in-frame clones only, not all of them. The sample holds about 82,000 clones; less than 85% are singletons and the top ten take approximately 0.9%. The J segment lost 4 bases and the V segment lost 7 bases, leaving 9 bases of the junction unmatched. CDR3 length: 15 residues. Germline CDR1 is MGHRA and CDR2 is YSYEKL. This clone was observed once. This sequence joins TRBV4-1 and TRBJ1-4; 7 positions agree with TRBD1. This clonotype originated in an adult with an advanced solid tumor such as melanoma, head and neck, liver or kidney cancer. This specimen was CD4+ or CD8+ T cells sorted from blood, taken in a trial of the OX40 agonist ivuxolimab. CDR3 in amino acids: CASNTGTANNEKLFF. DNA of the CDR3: TGCGCCAGCAATACCGGGACAGCGAATAATGAAAAACTGTTTTTT.